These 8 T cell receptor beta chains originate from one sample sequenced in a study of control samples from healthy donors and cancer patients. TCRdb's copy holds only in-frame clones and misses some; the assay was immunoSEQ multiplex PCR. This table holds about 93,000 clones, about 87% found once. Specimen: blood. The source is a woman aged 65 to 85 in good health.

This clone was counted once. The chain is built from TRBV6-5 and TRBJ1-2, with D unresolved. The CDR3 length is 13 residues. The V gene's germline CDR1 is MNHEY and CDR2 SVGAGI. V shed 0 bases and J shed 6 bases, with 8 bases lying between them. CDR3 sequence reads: CASSYSRRDGYTF. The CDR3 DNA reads TGTGCCAGCAGTTACTCGAGGCGGGATGGCTACACCTTC.

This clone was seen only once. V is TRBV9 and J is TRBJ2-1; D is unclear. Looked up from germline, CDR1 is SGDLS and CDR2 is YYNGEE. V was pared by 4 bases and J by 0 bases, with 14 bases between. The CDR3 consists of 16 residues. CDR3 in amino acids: CASSSHRLSSYNEQFF. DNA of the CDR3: TGTGCCAGCAGCTCACACCGACTCAGCTCCTACAATGAGCAGTTCTTC.

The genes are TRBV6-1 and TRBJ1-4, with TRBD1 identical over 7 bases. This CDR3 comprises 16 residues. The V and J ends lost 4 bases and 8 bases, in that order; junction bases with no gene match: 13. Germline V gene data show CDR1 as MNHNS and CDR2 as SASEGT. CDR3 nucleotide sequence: TGTGCCAGCAGTGCAACTCCGGGAACAGGGGCCGAAAAACTGTTTTTT. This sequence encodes CASSATPGTGAEKLFF.

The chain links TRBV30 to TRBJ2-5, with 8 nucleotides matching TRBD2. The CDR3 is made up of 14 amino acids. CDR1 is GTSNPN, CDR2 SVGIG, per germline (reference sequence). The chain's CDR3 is CANARAGGLETQYF. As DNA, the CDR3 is TGTGCTAACGCCCGGGCGGGGGGTTTAGAGACCCAGTACTTC.

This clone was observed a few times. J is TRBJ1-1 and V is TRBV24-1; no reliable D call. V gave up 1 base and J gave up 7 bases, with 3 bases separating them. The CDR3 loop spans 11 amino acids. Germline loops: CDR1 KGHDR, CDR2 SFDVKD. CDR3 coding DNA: TGTGCCACCAGTGATTTTTATGAAGCTTTCTTT. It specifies CATSDFYEAFF.

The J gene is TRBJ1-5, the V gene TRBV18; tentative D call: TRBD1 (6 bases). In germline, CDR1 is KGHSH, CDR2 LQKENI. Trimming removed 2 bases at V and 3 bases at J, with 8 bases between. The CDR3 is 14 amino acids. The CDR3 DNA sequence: TGTGCCAGCTCACCAGCAGGGGACAATCAGCCCCAGCATTTT. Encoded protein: CASSPAGDNQPQHF.

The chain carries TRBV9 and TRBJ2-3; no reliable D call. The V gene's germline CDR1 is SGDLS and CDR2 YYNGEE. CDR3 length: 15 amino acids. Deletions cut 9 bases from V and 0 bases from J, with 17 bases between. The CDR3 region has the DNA TGTGCCACCGCCGGCGCGGACCTTAGCACAGATACGCAGTATTTT. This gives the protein CATAGADLSTDTQYF.

The CDR3 sequence: CASSVSGLAGYRTDTQYF. The CDR3, as DNA: TGTGCCAGCAGCGTATCGGGACTAGCGGGCTACCGCACAGATACGCAGTATTTT. V is TRBV11-2 and J is TRBJ2-3; 12 positions agree with TRBD2. This CDR3 is built from 18 residues. J gave up 1 base and V 5 bases, and 10 bases lay outside the gene matches. Germline V CDR1 and CDR2: SGHAT, FQNNGV.